These 14 T cell receptor beta chains were sequenced from one sample in a study of blood T cell repertoires in COVID-19. Sequenced by immunoSEQ multiplex PCR; TCRdb stores in-frame clones only, minus some. The sample lists a few hundred thousand clones, approximately 90% occurring once. Input material: PBMCs or T cells enriched from blood (not recorded which). The receptors were gathered from a woman between 40 and 50 years old who had recovered from COVID-19.

V usage is TRBV4-3 and J usage is TRBJ2-7; TRBD2 aligns across 9 bases. J gave up 7 bases and V 4 bases, and 17 bases lay outside the gene matches. CDR1 is LGHNA, CDR2 YSLEER, per germline. This CDR3 has 17 amino acids. The CDR3 sequence: CASSPEVAGAALWEQYF. Here the CDR3 DNA reads TGCGCCAGCAGCCCGGAGGTAGCGGGAGCGGCCCTCTGGGAGCAGTACTTC.

This chain joins TRBV4-2 and TRBJ2-3; 8 bases are a match to TRBD1. The V and J ends lost 4 bases and 0 bases, in that order; junction bases with no gene match: 3. The CDR3 runs to 15 residues. Germline CDR1 reads LGHNA; CDR2 reads YNFKEQ. CDR3 protein: CASSPGQGSTDTQYF. The CDR3 nucleotides read TGTGCCAGCAGCCCCGGACAGGGAAGCACAGATACGCAGTATTTT.

The J gene is TRBJ2-1, the V gene TRBV19, with unresolved D. The germline gives CDR1 LNHDA, CDR2 SQIVND (reference sequence). The CDR3 is 14 amino acids. The V gene lost 1 base and the J gene lost 10 bases, with 14 bases spanning the gap. CDR3 DNA: TGTGCCAGTAGTATAGCGGGTAATCCGATAGAGCAGTTCTTC. This translates into CASSIAGNPIEQFF.

V usage is TRBV10-3 and J usage is TRBJ2-3, with D perhaps TRBD2 (6 bases). The CDR3 runs to 16 residues. CDR1 is ENHRY, CDR2 SYGVKD, per germline. V was shortened by 6 bases and J by 1 base, with 17 bases between the two germline ends. The CDR3, as DNA: TGTGCCATCAGCCAAGGGGCGCGGGACGGCACAGATACGCAGTATTTT. Translation gives CAISQGARDGTDTQYF.

The chain is built from TRBV5-6 and TRBJ1-1; 9 nucleotides line up with TRBD1. The length of the CDR3 is 17 residues. Germline V CDR1 and CDR2: SGHDT, YYEEEE. Losses at the gene ends were 0 bases for V and 5 bases for J; bases not matched to a gene: 11. The CDR3 loop reads CASSLGTGAPFGTEAFF. CDR3 coding DNA: TGTGCCAGCAGCTTGGGGACAGGGGCGCCTTTTGGGACTGAAGCTTTCTTT. The entire variable domain, with the rest obtained from reference TRBV5-6 and TRBJ1-1, is as follows: DAGVTQSPTHLIKTRGQQVTLRCSPKSGHDTVSWYQQALGQGPQFIFQYYEEEERQRGNFPDRFSGHQFPNYSSELNVNALLLGDSALYLCASSLGTGAPFGTEAFFGQGTRLTVV.

The V gene is TRBV25-1, the J gene TRBJ2-7; 8 nucleotides agree with TRBD1. CDR3 length: 15 residues. V shed 6 bases, J shed 0 bases, and the junction held 7 bases outside the gene matches. The germline V gene has CDR1 MGHDK and CDR2 SYGVNS. The DNA of the CDR3 is TGTGCCAGCAGCCCTAGGACAGGGATCTCCTACGAGCAGTACTTC. Translating gives CASSPRTGISYEQYF.

V is TRBV15 and J is TRBJ2-1; 11 bases agree with TRBD2. The CDR3 covers 14 residues. Trimming removed 5 bases from V and 3 bases from J; junction bases left unmatched: 0. The germline V gene has CDR1 LNHNV and CDR2 YYDKDF (reference sequence). As DNA, the CDR3 is TGTGCCACCAGCGGACTAGCGGGCTACAATGAGCAGTTCTTC. Its protein product is CATSGLAGYNEQFF. Together with reference TRBV15 and TRBJ2-1, the CDR3 gives the full variable domain: DAMVIQNPRYQVTQFGKPVTLSCSQTLNHNVMYWYQQKSSQAPKLLFHYYDKDFNNEADTPDNFQSRRPNTSFCFLDIRSPGLGDTAMYLCATSGLAGYNEQFFGPGTRLTVL.

The chain is built from TRBV11-2 and TRBJ1-1, with D perhaps TRBD1 (5 bases). Trimming shortened V by 5 bases and J by 0 bases, and 10 bases separated the two germline ends. Germline-derived CDR1 and CDR2 are SGHAT and FQNNGV. This CDR3 spans 14 amino acids. For the CDR3, the DNA is TGTGCCAGCAGCCGCGGGGGGTTGAACACTGAAGCTTTCTTT. It specifies CASSRGGLNTEAFF.

The chain recombines TRBV7-9 with TRBJ1-2; TRBD1 agrees at 11 bases. The V gene end was trimmed by 5 bases and the J gene end by 7 bases; junction bases not matched to a gene: 6. CDR3 length: 14 residues. Germline CDR1 and CDR2: SEHNR and FQNEAQ (reference sequence). The CDR3 sequence: CASSLGQGAPGYTF. The CDR3 DNA is TGTGCCAGCAGCCTCGGACAGGGGGCCCCTGGCTACACCTTC.

This clone was seen a few times. This chain uses TRBV24-1 with TRBJ2-7, with 7 nucleotides matching TRBD2. V was clipped by 2 bases and J by 7 bases; unmatched bases: 10. CDR1 is KGHDR, CDR2 SFDVKD, per germline. There are 15 residues in the CDR3. The CDR3 nucleotides read TGTGCCACCAGTGATTCGGGAGGTGCTTGGCGGGAGCAGTACTTC. This sequence encodes CATSDSGGAWREQYF.

V usage is TRBV27 and J usage is TRBJ2-3; D gene ambiguous. The CDR3 is made up of 15 amino acids. Germline-derived CDR1 and CDR2 are MNHEY and SMNVEV (reference sequence). V lost 0 bases to trimming and J lost 0 bases, with 7 bases between them. The CDR3 protein is CASSLSWLSTDTQYF. The CDR3 DNA follows: TGTGCCAGCAGTTTATCCTGGCTTAGCACAGATACGCAGTATTTT.

The chain carries TRBV11-2 and TRBJ2-1; D is possibly TRBD1 (5 bases). CDR1 is SGHAT and CDR2 is FQNNGV in the germline V gene. V was clipped by 0 bases and J by 8 bases, with 14 bases between them. The length of the CDR3 is 15 residues. DNA of the CDR3: TGTGCCAGCAGCTTAGAGGCACAGGCATTCCATGAGCAGTTCTTC. This codes for CASSLEAQAFHEQFF.

The J gene is TRBJ2-1, the V gene TRBV9, with D unresolved. V shed 3 bases and J shed 0 bases, with 10 bases lying between them. Germline-derived CDR1 and CDR2 are SGDLS and YYNGEE. This CDR3 region has 15 residues. CDR3 amino acids: CASSADYSSYNEQFF. The CDR3 DNA follows: TGTGCCAGCAGCGCTGATTACAGCTCCTACAATGAGCAGTTCTTC.

This sequence joins TRBV3-1 (or the pseudogene TRBV3-2) and TRBJ2-3; the D gene is possibly TRBD2 (5 bases). V was shortened by 2 bases and J by 11 bases, with 17 bases between the two germline ends. Germline V CDR1 and CDR2: LGHDT, YNNKEL (reference sequence). The CDR3 totals 14 residues. DNA of the CDR3: TGTGCCAGCAGCCAACTGGGCTTAGCGTGGGGGCAGTATTTT. Residues: CASSQLGLAWGQYF.